The T cell receptor (beta chain) under discussion was sequenced for a study of CD8 T cells in ankylosing spondylitis. Study-wide results and limits: Earlier authors reported some of these motif variants in reactive arthritis synovial fluid and blood. The clones that were linked to disease were reported to be significantly enriched in matched synovial fluid samples from ankylosing spondylitis patients. Researchers report that disease-linked clones proved CD8+ and relatively rare in peripheral blood. Blood of patients with ankylosing spondylitis appeared to be characterized by a TCR beta motif of fewer than 10 highly homologous variants.

This clonotype was seen a handful of times. Its antigen remains unknown. CDR3 size: 14 residues. Looked up from germline, CDR1 is LNHDA and CDR2 is SQIVND (reference sequence). V lost 3 bases, J lost 4 bases, and 12 bases lay in between. Scientists made TCR beta libraries using quantitative 5'-RACE with molecular barcodes. TCRdb re-derived calls from the 5' RACE reads in MiXCR, one entry per CDR3 protein. The data hold about 510,000 distinct CDR3 sequences, with over 4% observed a single time. The sample was blood, either unsorted or a sorted T cell fraction (not recorded which). This TCR came from a male donor with ankylosing spondylitis. J is TRBJ1-2 and V is TRBV19; possibly TRBD1 for D (5 bases). DNA of the CDR3: TGTGCCAGTAGTATCCGCGGGGCTGCCTATGGCTACACCTTC. Translating gives CASSIRGAAYGYTF.